The 32 T cell receptor beta chains below were found in one sample sequenced in a study of CD8 T cells in ankylosing spondylitis. MiXCR was run by TCRdb on the 5' RACE reads, yielding one entry per CDR3 protein. The sample records tens of thousands of distinct CDR3 sequences, approximately 5% being singletons. The sequencing sample was made of blood, either unsorted or a sorted T cell fraction (not recorded which). Receptors were obtained from a male donor with ankylosing spondylitis or in good health (not recorded which).

This chain connects TRBV7-9 to TRBJ2-5, with D possibly matching TRBD1 (5 bases). The V gene's germline CDR1 is SEHNR and CDR2 FQNEAQ (reference sequence). The CDR3 is 14 residues long. Trimming removed 5 bases at V and 5 bases at J, with 15 bases between. Here the CDR3 reads CASSPSGMGETQYF. The CDR3 coding sequence is TGTGCCAGCAGCCCATCAGGGATGGGGGAGACCCAGTACTTC.

This clonotype has at least ten counts. The rearrangement links TRBV7-8 to TRBJ2-5; D might be TRBD2 (6 bases). The CDR3 sequence is 14 residues long. CDR1 and CDR2 from the germline V gene are SGHVS and FQNEAQ. The V end was cut by 2 bases, the J end by 2 bases, with 9 bases between. This chain's CDR3 is CASSLWDFQETQYF. The CDR3 nucleotides read TGTGCCAGCAGCTTATGGGACTTTCAAGAGACCCAGTACTTC.

This clonotype has more than one count but fewer than ten. The V call is TRBV7-2, the J call TRBJ1-3, with unresolved D. CDR1 is SGHTA and CDR2 is FQGNSA in the germline V gene. The CDR3 totals 16 residues. V dropped 6 bases and J dropped 4 bases, with 19 bases sitting between them. CDR3 loop: CASSRWASRTGNTIYF. The CDR3 nucleotides are TGTGCCAGCAGTAGGTGGGCGTCTCGAACCGGAAACACCATATATTTT. Together with reference TRBV7-2 and TRBJ1-3, the CDR3 gives the full variable domain: GAGVSQSPSNKVTEKGKDVELRCDPISGHTALYWYRQSLGQGLEFLIYFQGNSAPDKSGLPSDRFSAERTGGSVSTLTIQRTQQEDSAVYLCASSRWASRTGNTIYFGEGSWLTVV.

This clonotype was picked up a small number of times. The genes are TRBV19 and TRBJ1-1; D gene unclear. The V gene's germline CDR1 is LNHDA and CDR2 SQIVND (reference sequence). The CDR3 contains 14 residues. V gave up 6 bases and J gave up 4 bases, with 15 bases separating them. CDR3 nucleotide sequence: TGTGCCAGTAGCCTGAGTGACCTGGGCACTGAAGCTTTCTTT. This sequence encodes CASSLSDLGTEAFF.

The sample holds many counts of this clonotype. V is TRBV5-1 and J is TRBJ1-1; maybe TRBD1 (5 bases). The germline gives CDR1 SGHRS, CDR2 YFSETQ. CDR3 length equals 14 residues. The germline V and J ends were trimmed by 4 bases and 2 bases, with 12 bases remaining between them. CDR3 residues: CASSLGPGNTEAFF. CDR3 coding DNA: TGCGCCAGCAGCCTGGGACCGGGAAACACTGAAGCTTTCTTT. The full variable domain, rest sourced from reference TRBV5-1 and TRBJ1-1, is KAGVTQTPRYLIKTRGQQVTLSCSPISGHRSVSWYQQTPGQGLQFLFEYFSETQRNKGNFPGRFSGRQFSNSRSEMNVSTLELGDSALYLCASSLGPGNTEAFFGQGTRLTVV.

This clonotype occurred many times. The rearrangement joins TRBV27 to TRBJ1-6; no reliable D call. Germline CDR1 and CDR2: MNHEY and SMNVEV (reference sequence). Trimming left V 3 bases short and J 5 bases short, with 2 bases between. The CDR3 is 12 residues long. The CDR3 sequence: CASSFNNSPLHF. The CDR3 coding sequence is TGTGCCAGCAGTTTTAATAATTCACCCCTCCACTTT.

Ten or more counts support this clonotype. The chain joins TRBV7-9 to TRBJ1-5, with a weak D call TRBD1 (6 bases). The CDR3 is 14 residues long. Trimming shortened V by 3 bases and J by 5 bases, and 11 bases separated the two germline ends. CDR1 and CDR2 from the germline V gene are SEHNR and FQNEAQ (reference sequence). The CDR3 region has the DNA TGTGCCAGCAGCTTGTCAGGGGCCCATCAGCCCCAGCATTTT. This codes for CASSLSGAHQPQHF.

In this sample, this clonotype turned up many times. The gene calls are TRBV29-1 and TRBJ2-7; D call uncertain. Germline CDR1 reads SQVTM; CDR2 reads ANQGSEA. The V and J ends lost 6 bases and 3 bases respectively, with 18 bases between them. This CDR3 contains 14 residues. CDR3 loop: CSVADILTNYEQYF. DNA for the CDR3: TGCAGCGTAGCCGACATACTAACGAACTACGAGCAGTACTTC.

This clonotype occurred many times. The chain has TRBV9 and TRBJ2-2; D is ambiguous. CDR1 and CDR2 from the germline V gene are SGDLS and YYNGEE. Deletions cut 5 bases from V and 2 bases from J, with 7 bases between. This CDR3 is built from 13 residues. The CDR3 coding sequence is TGTGCCAGCAGTTATACTAACACCGGGGAGCTGTTTTTT. Amino acids: CASSYTNTGELFF.

A note on this clonotype: At one of its ends the junction is not consistent with the germline gene, which may arise from a read error. This chain joins TRBV7-2 and TRBJ2-7; no reliable D call. From germline, CDR1 is SGHTA and CDR2 FQGNSA. This CDR3 has 12 residues. CDR3 bases: TGTGCCAGCAGCTTAGATCTCGGGCGGATTAGGTTC. This encodes CASSLDLGRIRF.

This clonotype was recorded many times. This chain links TRBV7-3 with TRBJ2-7, with 8 nucleotides matching TRBD1. The trim removed 8 bases at V and 1 base at J, leaving 4 bases unmatched. Germline V lookup: CDR1 SGHTA, CDR2 FQGTGA. The CDR3 consists of 13 residues. CDR3 in amino acids: CASARDRSYEQYF. For the CDR3, the DNA is TGTGCCAGCGCAAGGGACAGGTCCTACGAGCAGTACTTC.

This clonotype was found many times. This rearrangement joins TRBV27 to TRBJ2-7, with D possibly TRBD1 on 5 matching bases. CDR1 is MNHEY and CDR2 is SMNVEV in the germline V gene (reference sequence). The CDR3 totals 15 residues. Trimming shortened V by 7 bases and J by 1 base, and 17 bases separated the two germline ends. DNA of the CDR3: TGTGCCAGCACGGAGACAGTCCCTTCATCCTACGAGCAGTACTTC. Translated: CASTETVPSSYEQYF.

This clonotype was seen ten or more times. Here the CDR3 DNA reads TGTGCCAGCAGTGACCAGGTTTGGAATGAGCAGTTCTTC. Encoded protein: CASSDQVWNEQFF. This chain links TRBV6-4 with TRBJ2-1; D ambiguous. Trimming removed 2 bases at V and 7 bases at J, with 9 bases between. Germline assignment: CDR1 MRHNA and CDR2 SNTAGT. This CDR3 has 13 residues.

The chain uses TRBV7-9 and TRBJ2-3; perhaps TRBD1 as D (6 bases). The CDR3 extends over 14 amino acids. Germline assignment: CDR1 SEHNR and CDR2 FQNEAQ (reference sequence). V was cut by 5 bases and J by 0 bases, with 9 bases left in between. The CDR3 region is CASSRTASTDTQYF. The CDR3 DNA is TGTGCCAGCAGCCGGACAGCAAGCACAGATACGCAGTATTTT.

In the case of this clonotype: Possible read error: a much larger clone is one base away. The chain employs TRBV7-6 and TRBJ2-5, with a possible D match to TRBD2 (6 bases). V was cut by 4 bases and J by 5 bases, with 17 bases left in between. Germline loops: CDR1 SGHVS, CDR2 FNYEAQ. This CDR3 is 15 amino acids long. The CDR3 here is CASSSSIAEGETQYF. The CDR3 DNA is TGTGCCAGCAGCTCCAGCATAGCGGAGGGGGAGACCCAGTACTTC.

There are a few counts of this clonotype. The chain is built from TRBV5-5 and TRBJ1-5; D might be TRBD1 (6 bases). Trimming stripped 4 bases from V and 4 bases from J, with 15 bases between. CDR1 and CDR2 (germline): SGHKS, YYEKEE (reference sequence). The CDR3 spans 15 residues. The CDR3: CASSAGGAGNQPQHF. CDR3 coding DNA: TGTGCCAGCAGCGCCGGGGGGGCCGGGAATCAGCCCCAGCATTTT.

This clonotype was picked up many times. This chain connects TRBV19 to TRBJ1-1, with no clear D. CDR3 length: 13 residues. Looked up from germline, CDR1 is LNHDA and CDR2 is SQIVND (reference sequence). Trimming took off 7 bases at V and 4 bases at J, with 13 bases between the two ends. CDR3 loop: CASKREVSTEAFF. CDR3 nucleotides: TGTGCCAGTAAAAGGGAGGTGAGCACTGAAGCTTTCTTT.

This clonotype has ten or more counts. The V gene is TRBV19, the J gene TRBJ1-1; D is unclear. Trimming shortened V by 0 bases and J by 1 base, and 12 bases separated the two germline ends. CDR1 is LNHDA and CDR2 is SQIVND in the germline V gene (reference sequence). This CDR3 comprises 16 residues. The CDR3 sequence is CASSIESRARNTEAFF. The CDR3 DNA follows: TGTGCCAGTAGTATAGAATCTAGGGCGAGGAACACTGAAGCTTTCTTT.

This clonotype was seen at least ten times. The rearrangement joins TRBV27 to TRBJ2-1, with 8 bases identical to TRBD2. V dropped 5 bases and J dropped 4; count of bases not matched to a gene: 4. The CDR3 has 14 residues. Germline loops: CDR1 MNHEY, CDR2 SMNVEV (reference sequence). DNA for the CDR3: TGTGCCAGCAGTCACGGGGGGGGATACAATGAGCAGTTCTTC. Its protein is CASSHGGGYNEQFF.

This clonotype was picked up many times. The chain recombines TRBV20-1 with TRBJ2-3, with 11 bases identical to TRBD2. The CDR3 totals 18 residues. CDR1 is DFQATT, CDR2 SNEGSKA, per germline (reference sequence). The J segment lost 3 bases and the V segment lost 6 bases, leaving 17 bases of the junction unmatched. The CDR3 sequence is CSASPGLADDVGTDTQYF. CDR3 sequence (DNA): TGCAGTGCAAGCCCGGGACTAGCGGACGACGTCGGAACAGATACGCAGTATTTT.

This clonotype was found many times. The V gene is TRBV24-1, the J gene TRBJ2-4; D possibly corresponds to TRBD1 (6 bases). The CDR3 runs 14 residues. Trimming pared 5 bases from V and 3 bases from J, leaving 10 bases between. In germline, CDR1 is KGHDR, CDR2 SFDVKD. CDR3 sequence (DNA): TGTGCCACCAGTGGATCAGGGGACAAAAACATTCAGTACTTC. Protein product: CATSGSGDKNIQYF.

This clonotype was detected ten times or more. The junction departs from the called germline gene at one end, perhaps through a read error. This chain connects TRBV19 to TRBJ2-6; perhaps TRBD1 as D (5 bases). CDR1 is LNHDA, CDR2 SQIVND, per germline (reference sequence). The CDR3 sequence is 18 residues long. DNA for the CDR3: TGTGCCAGTGGTATCGACAGTCCCCCTCACTCTGGGGCCAACGTCCTGACTTTC. This translates into CASGIDSPPHSGANVLTF.

This clonotype was found many times. The chain's CDR3 is CASSPPYHSGNTIYF. DNA of the CDR3: TGTGCCAGCAGCCCCCCTTATCACTCTGGAAACACCATATATTTT. This chain joins TRBV28 and TRBJ1-3; D not certain. The CDR3 has 15 residues. Germline values: CDR1 MDHEN, CDR2 SYDVKM. Deletions cut 6 bases from V and 0 bases from J, with 12 bases between.

The genes are TRBV7-2 and TRBJ1-6; the D gene is possibly TRBD1 (5 bases). The CDR3 totals 14 residues. Trimming cost V 4 bases and J 6 bases, with 10 bases left between them. CDR1 SGHTA and CDR2 FQGNSA come from the germline V gene. The DNA for the CDR3 is TGTGCCAGCAGCTCGAGGGGTCTTAATTCACCCCTCCACTTT. This encodes CASSSRGLNSPLHF. The variable domain in full, with the rest retrieved from reference TRBV7-2 and TRBJ1-6, is GAGVSQSPSNKVTEKGKDVELRCDPISGHTALYWYRQSLGQGLEFLIYFQGNSAPDKSGLPSDRFSAERTGGSVSTLTIQRTQQEDSAVYLCASSSRGLNSPLHFGNGTRLTVT.

This clonotype was picked up many times. V is TRBV9 and J is TRBJ2-7; possible D gene TRBD2, 6 bases. This CDR3 is built from 16 residues. Germline V gene lookup returns CDR1 SGDLS and CDR2 YYNGEE. Trimming pared 0 bases from V and 6 bases from J, leaving 19 bases between. CDR3 residues: CASSVAGRLGAAEQYF. CDR3 sequence (DNA): TGTGCCAGCAGCGTAGCCGGGCGACTAGGAGCGGCCGAGCAGTACTTC.

Ten or more counts support this clonotype. The V call is TRBV6-1, the J call TRBJ2-7; 7 bases fit TRBD1. The CDR3 spans 13 residues. The V gene's germline CDR1 is MNHNS and CDR2 SASEGT. With 5 bases clipped from V and 2 bases from J, the junction kept 3 bases outside the gene matches. For the CDR3, the DNA is TGTGCCAGCAGTCGGGACAGACCCTACGAGCAGTACTTC. Its protein is CASSRDRPYEQYF.

This clonotype occurred many times. The chain uses TRBV28 and TRBJ2-7; 8 bases map to TRBD1. This CDR3 comprises 11 residues. Germline V gene lookup returns CDR1 MDHEN and CDR2 SYDVKM. V lost 8 bases to trimming and J lost 6 bases; unmatched junction nucleotides: 3. This CDR3 reads CASLTGGEQYF. The CDR3 bases are TGTGCCAGCCTCACAGGGGGCGAGCAGTACTTC. The full variable domain, its missing parts supplied by reference TRBV28 and TRBJ2-7, is DVKVTQSSRYLVKRTGEKVFLECVQDMDHENMFWYRQDPGLGLRLIYFSYDVKMKEKGDIPEGYSVSREKKERFSLILESASTNQTSMYLCASLTGGEQYFGPGTRLTVT.

This clonotype was seen ten or more times. The gene calls are TRBV15 and TRBJ1-1; no definite D call. Germline V gene data show CDR1 as LNHNV and CDR2 as YYDKDF (reference sequence). V lost 1 base and J lost 7, with 10 bases in between. The CDR3 is 13 residues long. The CDR3 region is CATSRVFENEAFF. The CDR3 DNA sequence: TGTGCCACCAGCAGAGTTTTCGAAAATGAAGCTTTCTTT.

The V and J genes are TRBV9 and TRBJ2-5; D not resolved. The CDR3 contains 14 residues. The V gene lost 3 bases and the J gene lost 5 bases, with 14 bases spanning the gap. Germline lookup yields CDR1 SGDLS and CDR2 YYNGEE. The CDR3 nucleotides read TGTGCCAGCAGCGGATCCGGTCAAAGGGAGACCCAGTACTTC. Protein product: CASSGSGQRETQYF. Full variable domain (outside the CDR3, taken from reference TRBV9 and TRBJ2-5): DSGVTQTPKHLITATGQRVTLRCSPRSGDLSVYWYQQSLDQGLQFLIQYYNGEERAKGNILERFSAQQFPDLHSELNLSSLELGDSALYFCASSGSGQRETQYFGPGTRLLVL.

Many counts were recorded for this clonotype. V and J are TRBV28 and TRBJ1-4; the match to TRBD1 covers 7 bases. The CDR3 is 14 amino acids. The trim removed 5 bases at V and 4 bases at J, leaving 4 bases unmatched. Per germline, CDR1 MDHEN and CDR2 SYDVKM. CDR3: CASSPGTVNEKLFF. The DNA for the CDR3 is TGTGCCAGCAGTCCCGGGACAGTTAATGAAAAACTGTTTTTT.

This clonotype was recorded many times. The chain joins TRBV2 to TRBJ1-2; D is uncertain. Germline V gene sequence: CDR1 SNHLY, CDR2 FYNNEI. V shed 1 base and J shed 0 bases, with 9 bases lying between them. The CDR3 length is 15 residues. CDR3 sequence: CASSEVGIPNYGYTF. DNA for the CDR3: TGTGCCAGCAGTGAAGTTGGAATACCTAACTATGGCTACACCTTC.

This clonotype was found many times. The gene calls are TRBV5-1 and TRBJ2-3, with TRBD1 identical over 11 bases. This CDR3 has 15 residues. Losses at the gene ends were 5 bases for V and 3 bases for J; bases not matched to a gene: 5. CDR1 SGHRS and CDR2 YFSETQ come from the germline V gene. The CDR3 nucleotides read TGCGCCAGCAGAGAAGGGACAGGGGGTACAGATACGCAGTATTTT. Encoded protein: CASREGTGGTDTQYF.